This entry concerns a single T cell receptor (beta chain). Its antigen remains unidentified. Germline V gene sequence: CDR1 SGHNT, CDR2 YENEEA. V lost 0 bases, J lost 2 bases, and 13 bases stayed unmatched. This CDR3 has 19 amino acids. Primers included in the PCR were 60 Vbeta and 13 Jbeta primers. Source study methods: Later work found 80 million or so unique TCR beta chains, with some 11 million shared. Profiling relied on immunoSEQ multiplex PCR, and the TCRdb table lists in-frame clones only, not all of them. V and J calls and clone size follow that table, whereas D and trimming were derived from the DNA. The sample has 100,000 to 150,000 clones, less than 85% seen once. This sample was included in a study of cytomegalovirus exposure and HLA in healthy donors. The study, taken as a whole, reports: Later analysis identified a missense DCLRE1C variant that was linked to TCR beta V- and J-gene trimming. Rare TCR sequences predominated, though certain public TCRs were found in many donors.

Specimen: PBMCs. The chain has TRBV11-3 and TRBJ2-7, with TRBD2 matching over 10 bases. This receptor was taken from a woman in her forties in good health and CMV-seropositive. CDR3 residues: CASSLDHGERGGAPYEQYF. The CDR3 nucleotides are TGTGCCAGCAGCTTAGATCACGGAGAGCGGGGGGGCGCCCCCTACGAGCAGTACTTC. Together with reference TRBV11-3 and TRBJ2-7, the CDR3 gives the full variable domain: EAGVVQSPRYKIIEKKQPVAFWCNPISGHNTLYWYLQNLGQGPELLIRYENEEAVDDSQLPKDRFSAERLKGVDSTLKIQPAELGDSAVYLCASSLDHGERGGAPYEQYFGPGTRLTVT.